The next 30 T cell receptor beta chains were all read from a single sample in a study of identical twins. TCRdb reprocessed the 5' RACE reads via MiXCR and lists one record per CDR3 protein. This table holds about 1.7 million distinct CDR3 sequences, around a third found once. Sequenced input: cord blood. The receptor source for this set is a newborn girl in good health.

This clonotype was seen at least ten times. V gene TRBV7-2 combines with J gene TRBJ1-5; D not certain. The CDR3 consists of 13 residues. CDR1 and CDR2 from the germline V gene are SGHTA and FQGNSA. The V end lost 5 bases, the J end lost 3 bases, and 8 bases lay between the germline ends. The chain's CDR3 is CASSPRSNQPQHF. CDR3 nucleotide sequence: TGTGCCAGCAGCCCCCGTTCCAATCAGCCCCAGCATTTT.

The V and J genes are TRBV20-1 and TRBJ2-7; 8 bases line up with TRBD2. Matching the DNA end better, TRBJ2-1 makes the J call doubtful. Looked up from germline, CDR1 is DFQATT and CDR2 is SNEGSKA (reference sequence). The length of the CDR3 is 14 residues. CDR3 sequence (DNA): TGCAGTGCTAGGCGGGCGGGGGGTCACAATGAGCAGTTCTTC. Its protein is CSARRAGGHNEQFF.

The rearrangement uses TRBV25-1 and TRBJ1-6; D call uncertain. Germline V gene sequence: CDR1 MGHDK, CDR2 SYGVNS. This CDR3 spans 14 amino acids. Trimming left V 4 bases short and J 9 bases short, with 13 bases between. CDR3 in amino acids: CASSVTGRISPLHF. DNA of the CDR3: TGTGCCAGCAGTGTGACCGGTAGAATTTCACCCCTCCACTTT.

The chain carries TRBV20-1 and TRBJ2-5, with TRBD1 identical over 9 bases. Germline lookup yields CDR1 DFQATT and CDR2 SNEGSKA (reference sequence). This CDR3 has 15 residues. V gave up 0 bases and J gave up 0 bases; unmatched junction bases: 2. CDR3 in amino acids: CSARDGTGYQETQYF. DNA of the CDR3: TGCAGTGCTAGAGATGGGACAGGGTACCAAGAGACCCAGTACTTC.

This chain uses TRBV19 with TRBJ2-2, with 8 bases identical to TRBD2. Trimming took 6 bases from V and 0 from J; bases not matched to a gene: 6. The germline CDR1 and CDR2 sequences are LNHDA and SQIVND (reference sequence). CDR3 length equals 16 residues. CDR3 region: CASRGAGGANTGELFF. CDR3 nucleotides: TGTGCCAGTAGGGGGGCGGGAGGAGCGAACACCGGGGAGCTGTTTTTT.

The chain links TRBV10-3 to TRBJ1-3, with D possibly TRBD1 on 6 matching bases. Trimming left V 9 bases short and J 0 bases short, with 12 bases between. Germline CDR1 is ENHRY and CDR2 is SYGVKD. The CDR3 covers 14 residues. CDR3 sequence reads: CAISGDLSGNTIYF. CDR3 nucleotides: TGTGCCATATCAGGGGACCTCTCTGGAAACACCATATATTTT.

V and J are TRBV5-1 and TRBJ2-3; 9 bases are a match to TRBD1. The CDR3 totals 15 residues. V lost 5 bases, J lost 1 base, and 5 bases stayed unmatched. Germline CDR1 is SGHRS and CDR2 is YFSETQ. The CDR3 reads CASRQGQGGTDTQYF. CDR3 sequence (DNA): TGCGCCAGCAGACAGGGACAGGGAGGCACAGATACGCAGTATTTT. Variable domain in full (rest from reference TRBV5-1 and TRBJ2-3): KAGVTQTPRYLIKTRGQQVTLSCSPISGHRSVSWYQQTPGQGLQFLFEYFSETQRNKGNFPGRFSGRQFSNSRSEMNVSTLELGDSALYLCASRQGQGGTDTQYFGPGTRLTVL.

This clonotype was detected only a few times. The V gene is TRBV20-1, the J gene TRBJ2-1; 10 bases map to TRBD2. The CDR3 is made up of 16 amino acids. Losses at the gene ends were 3 bases for V and 4 bases for J; bases not matched to a gene: 9. Looked up from germline, CDR1 is DFQATT and CDR2 is SNEGSKA (reference sequence). Written as DNA, the CDR3 is TGCAGTGCTAGCTTAGCGGGGGGCCCAATTTACAATGAGCAGTTCTTC. This sequence encodes CSASLAGGPIYNEQFF.

This clonotype has a handful of counts. The chain is built from TRBV4-1 and TRBJ1-6; 9 bases are shared with TRBD1. V was clipped by 0 bases and J by 5 bases; unmatched bases: 5. The germline gives CDR1 MGHRA, CDR2 YSYEKL. The CDR3 has 17 residues. The CDR3 bases are TGCGCCAGCAGCCAAGAGCGCCGGGACAGGGATAATTCACCCCTCCACTTT. Amino acids: CASSQERRDRDNSPLHF.

The chain couples TRBV27 to TRBJ2-7; TRBD2 matches 8 bases. Losses at the gene ends were 6 bases for V and 6 bases for J; bases not matched to a gene: 10. Germline-derived CDR1 and CDR2 are MNHEY and SMNVEV (reference sequence). The CDR3 extends over 14 amino acids. CDR3 sequence (DNA): TGTGCCAGCAGCATGCCGGGACTAGGACGCGAGCAGTACTTC. This gives the protein CASSMPGLGREQYF.

This clonotype was found a few times. The chain combines TRBV20-1 with TRBJ2-3; no firm D call. The germline V and J ends were trimmed by 2 bases and 2 bases, with 8 bases remaining between them. This CDR3 is built from 13 residues. CDR1 is DFQATT and CDR2 is SNEGSKA in the germline V gene (reference sequence). As DNA, the CDR3 is TGCAGTGCTAGAAGGGTGGCCACAGATACGCAGTATTTT. Protein product: CSARRVATDTQYF.

V usage is TRBV7-9 and J usage is TRBJ1-1; D remains ambiguous. The CDR3 consists of 14 residues. Trimming stripped 5 bases from V and 5 bases from J, with 15 bases between. CDR1 is SEHNR and CDR2 is FQNEAQ in the germline V gene (reference sequence). CDR3 loop: CASSRDQEATEAFF. Here the CDR3 DNA reads TGTGCCAGCAGCCGCGACCAGGAGGCGACTGAAGCTTTCTTT.

This clonotype was recorded a few times. The chain carries TRBV15 and TRBJ2-1; D gene ambiguous. There are 14 residues in the CDR3. The germline V gene encodes CDR1 LNHNV and CDR2 YYDKDF (reference sequence). Trimming stripped 4 bases from V and 5 bases from J, with 12 bases between. The CDR3 coding sequence is TGTGCCACCAGCACCCCTCCACCCAACAATGAGCAGTTCTTC. The encoded protein is CATSTPPPNNEQFF.

This rearrangement joins TRBV12-3 or TRBV12-4 to TRBJ1-2; 7 bases map to TRBD1. CDR3 size: 15 residues. Trimming removed 0 bases from V and 4 bases from J; junction bases left unmatched: 5. The CDR3 DNA sequence: TGTGCCAGCAGTTTAGCCCAAACAGGGGCCTATGGCTACACCTTC. Amino acids: CASSLAQTGAYGYTF.

V usage is TRBV6-6 and J usage is TRBJ2-7; D not certain. The CDR3 is made up of 17 amino acids. Germline CDR1 reads MNHNY; CDR2 reads SVGAGI (reference sequence). V lost 2 bases and J 0 bases, leaving 17 bases between the germline ends. CDR3 nucleotide sequence: TGTGCCAGCAGTTACAGCCTTCGGCAGATTAACTCCTACGAGCAGTACTTC. Translating it yields CASSYSLRQINSYEQYF.

The chain uses TRBV7-9 and TRBJ1-4; TRBD1 agrees at 8 bases. V gave up 7 bases and J gave up 10 bases; unmatched junction bases: 5. Germline V gene data show CDR1 as SEHNR and CDR2 as FQNEAQ (reference sequence). This CDR3 region has 12 residues. The CDR3 loop is CASNSGQGKLFF. CDR3 coding DNA: TGTGCCAGCAACTCTGGACAGGGAAAACTGTTTTTT.

This sequence joins TRBV7-9 and TRBJ2-7; D may match TRBD1 or TRBD2 (5 bases each). CDR1 SEHNR and CDR2 FQNEAQ come from the germline V gene (reference sequence). This CDR3 is built from 15 residues. V gave up 1 base and J gave up 4 bases, with 14 bases separating them. The CDR3 protein is CASSLVTGGGYEQYF. CDR3 DNA: TGTGCCAGCAGCTTAGTTACAGGAGGAGGTTACGAGCAGTACTTC.

J is TRBJ2-7 and V is TRBV12-3 or TRBV12-4, with a tentative D call TRBD2 (7 bases). The length of the CDR3 is 15 residues. V lost 3 bases, J lost 2 bases, and 14 bases lay in between. CDR3 sequence reads: CASSLVGGPTYEQYF. In DNA, the CDR3 is TGTGCCAGCAGTTTGGTCGGGGGGCCTACCTACGAGCAGTACTTC.

V and J are TRBV7-8 and TRBJ1-1, with a possible D match to TRBD1 (6 bases). Between the trimmed V and J ends, which lost 5 bases and 2 bases, there was a span of 15 bases. Germline CDR1 and CDR2: SGHVS and FQNEAQ. This CDR3 contains 15 residues. As DNA, the CDR3 is TGTGCCAGCAGCCCCCTGGGGGGGCGAAACACTGAAGCTTTCTTT. Its translation: CASSPLGGRNTEAFF.

This clonotype was observed many times. V and J are TRBV28 and TRBJ2-7; perhaps TRBD2 as D (6 bases). Germline CDR1 is MDHEN and CDR2 is SYDVKM. The CDR3 loop spans 18 amino acids. Trimming took 2 bases from V and 2 from J, leaving 22 bases between them. The CDR3 loop reads CASSLSSRRLAWAYEQYF. The CDR3 nucleotides read TGTGCCAGCAGTTTAAGTTCCCGGAGGCTAGCGTGGGCCTACGAGCAGTACTTC.

This clonotype was found a few times. V and J are TRBV29-1 and TRBJ2-1; TRBD1 is a possible D gene (5 bases). V lost 0 bases, J lost 1 base, and 10 bases lay in between. The germline V gene encodes CDR1 SQVTM and CDR2 ANQGSEA. The CDR3 is made up of 15 amino acids. The CDR3 region is CSVEDRRASYNEQFF. CDR3 coding DNA: TGCAGCGTTGAAGATCGCAGGGCATCCTACAATGAGCAGTTCTTC.

Regarding this clonotype: Being one base from a much bigger clone, this may be a read error. The chain couples TRBV4-2 to TRBJ2-1; 7 bases agree with TRBD2. Looked up from germline, CDR1 is LGHNA and CDR2 is YNFKEQ. The CDR3 is made up of 17 amino acids. V lost 3 bases and J lost 10; bases outside the gene matches: 18. The DNA for the CDR3 is TGTGCCAGCAGCCACCTCCAAACGGGGACTACTCCCTACGAGCAGTTCTTC. Its translation is CASSHLQTGTTPYEQFF.

This clonotype was observed a few times. The chain combines TRBV6-2 or TRBV6-3 with TRBJ1-5; D gene ambiguous. V lost 3 bases to trimming and J lost 7 bases, with 7 bases between them. The CDR3 is 12 amino acids. CDR1 and CDR2 from the germline V gene are MNHEY and SVGEGT. The CDR3 DNA sequence: TGTGCCAGCAGTTATCCGACCCAGCCCCAGCATTTT. Translation: CASSYPTQPQHF.

Notes on this clonotype: The junction does not match germline at one end; this may be a read error. The chain combines TRBV11-2 with TRBJ1-1; a possible D gene is TRBD1 (5 bases). This CDR3 has 15 residues. Germline CDR1 and CDR2: SGHAT and FQNNGV. CDR3 loop: CATSGRGRMNTEAFF. Here the CDR3 DNA reads TGTGCCACCAGCGGGAGGGGTCGGATGAACACTGAAGCTTTCTTT.

A remark on this clonotype: The DNA is left out, because the CDR3 cannot be placed on it with certainty; the CDR3 is given as TCRdb lists it. The chain carries TRBV2 and TRBJ2-1; TRBD1, the table's D call, was not compared with the DNA. The CDR3 adds up to 14 amino acids, both ends counted. CDR1 is SNHLY and CDR2 is FYNNEI in the germline V gene. The CDR3 protein is CASSSSTGRDEQFF.

This clonotype was counted only a few times. The CDR3 region has the DNA TGTGCCAGCAGTGACTCATTCGGGACAGGCCCTAATGAAAAACTGTTTTTT. Encoded protein: CASSDSFGTGPNEKLFF. This chain joins TRBV25-1 and TRBJ1-4; TRBD1 matches at 8 bases. The trim removed 3 bases at V and 3 bases at J, leaving 9 bases unmatched. The CDR3 spans 17 residues. Germline V gene sequence: CDR1 MGHDK, CDR2 SYGVNS.

This clonotype was picked up many times. The chain carries TRBV10-3 and TRBJ2-1; D perhaps matches TRBD2 (6 bases). The length of the CDR3 is 15 residues. Germline V gene lookup returns CDR1 ENHRY and CDR2 SYGVKD. The V end lost 0 bases, the J end lost 0 bases, and 6 bases lay between the germline ends. The CDR3, as DNA: TGTGCCATCAGTGAGTCGGGGGGCTCCTACAATGAGCAGTTCTTC. Its translation is CAISESGGSYNEQFF.

This clonotype was found a few times. This chain joins TRBV6-5 and TRBJ2-7, with D perhaps matching TRBD2 (5 bases). This CDR3 is built from 16 residues. Germline-derived CDR1 and CDR2 are MNHEY and SVGAGI. Trimming took 3 bases from V and 0 from J, leaving 15 bases between them. The CDR3, as DNA: TGTGCCAGCAGTTATTTGGGCGGGTTCAGCTCCTACGAGCAGTACTTC. Encoded protein: CASSYLGGFSSYEQYF.

V usage is TRBV20-1 and J usage is TRBJ2-1, with D unclear. V was trimmed by 3 bases and J by 9 bases, leaving 18 bases between them. This CDR3 has 14 amino acids. Germline V lookup: CDR1 DFQATT, CDR2 SNEGSKA (reference sequence). Here the CDR3 reads CSASSPQVSGEQFF. The CDR3, as DNA: TGCAGTGCTAGTAGTCCGCAGGTATCCGGTGAGCAGTTCTTC.

The chain combines TRBV12-3 or TRBV12-4 with TRBJ1-1, with D unresolved. V lost 4 bases and J 4 bases, leaving 7 bases between the germline ends. The length of the CDR3 is 12 residues. CDR3: CASSSAGTEAFF. The CDR3, as DNA: TGTGCCAGCAGTTCCGCGGGCACTGAAGCTTTCTTT.